This T cell receptor beta chain derives from a study of blood T cell repertoires in COVID-19. Each participant's cohort was designated according to participant-reported clinical history. Authors' data handling: Nucleated cell counts were estimated from reference gene primer amplification. Assay used: immunoSEQ multiplex PCR; TCRdb lists only in-frame clones, some missing. The D gene and trimming were derived from the DNA, and the V and J assignments and clone size from that table. The sample carries some 250,000 clones, 86% recorded once. Germline assignment: CDR1 SGHNT and CDR2 YENEEA. The CDR3 runs 14 residues. V lost 5 bases and J 5 bases, leaving 12 bases between the germline ends.

The gene calls are TRBV11-3 and TRBJ1-4; D perhaps matches TRBD1 (6 bases). The TCR comes from a woman between 35 and 50 years old with acute COVID-19. Sequenced material: PBMCs or T cells enriched from blood (not recorded which). CDR3 DNA sequence: TGTGCCAGCAGCCCGGGACACTCAAATGAAAAACTGTTTTTT. Amino acids: CASSPGHSNEKLFF.